The 20 T cell receptor beta chains listed next were all sequenced from one sample in a study of cytomegalovirus exposure and HLA in healthy donors. PCR was performed using 60 Vbeta and 13 Jbeta primers. The repertoire was sequenced with immunoSEQ multiplex PCR; TCRdb's copy has only in-frame clones and lacks some. This table holds a few hundred thousand clones, approximately 84% found once. Sequenced sample: PBMCs. The receptors come from a woman aged 40 to 55 in good health and CMV-seropositive.

CDR3 protein: CASMKVGATDTQYF. CDR3 DNA sequence: TGTGCCAGCATGAAGGTGGGGGCCACAGATACGCAGTATTTT. V is TRBV28 and J is TRBJ2-3, with a tentative D call TRBD1 (6 bases). This CDR3 contains 14 residues. V was cut by 7 bases and J by 2 bases, with 13 bases left in between. Germline V gene lookup returns CDR1 MDHEN and CDR2 SYDVKM.

The V and J genes are TRBV19 and TRBJ1-2, with 10 bases that match TRBD1. The trim removed 5 bases at V and 4 bases at J, leaving 13 bases unmatched. This CDR3 region has 17 residues. Germline CDR1 reads LNHDA; CDR2 reads SQIVND (reference sequence). The CDR3 reads CASSARDRGQRGYGYTF. The CDR3, as DNA: TGTGCCAGTAGTGCACGGGACAGGGGACAACGAGGCTATGGCTACACCTTC.

Concerning this clone itself: At one end, the junction sequence differs from germline, possibly due to a read error. The chain combines TRBV4-1 with TRBJ2-1; 8 bases match TRBD2. The V gene's germline CDR1 is MGHRA and CDR2 YSYEKL. This CDR3 is built from 16 residues. CDR3 DNA: TGTGCCAGCAGCCAAGAAAGCGGGGGCTCCTACAATGAGCAGTTCTTC. It is translated as CASSQESGGSYNEQFF.

This chain links TRBV29-1 with TRBJ1-2, with TRBD1 identical over 8 bases. Germline CDR1 reads SQVTM; CDR2 reads ANQGSEA. V lost 4 bases and J lost 7; bases outside the gene matches: 14. The CDR3 loop spans 15 amino acids. This CDR3 reads CSVGWQGARSFGYTF. The CDR3 DNA reads as TGCAGCGTTGGGTGGCAGGGGGCGCGTTCGTTTGGCTACACCTTC. Full variable domain (outside the CDR3, taken from reference TRBV29-1 and TRBJ1-2): SAVISQKPSRDICQRGTSLTIQCQVDSQVTMMFWYRQQPGQSLTLIATANQGSEATYESGFVIDKFPISRPNLTFSTLTVSNMSPEDSSIYLCSVGWQGARSFGYTFGSGTRLTVV.

The chain combines TRBV27 with TRBJ1-2; 10 positions agree with TRBD1. The CDR3 runs 17 residues. V gave up 5 bases and J gave up 3 bases; unmatched junction bases: 12. Germline CDR1 MNHEY, CDR2 SMNVEV (reference sequence). The CDR3 sequence is CASSLGQGGVVDYGYTF. The CDR3 DNA reads as TGTGCCAGCAGTCTAGGACAGGGGGGGGTTGTGGACTATGGCTACACCTTC.

V and J are TRBV30 and TRBJ1-6, with D tentatively TRBD1 (6 bases). Trimming took 2 bases from V and 6 from J, leaving 11 bases between them. The CDR3 is made up of 14 amino acids. CDR1 and CDR2 from the germline V gene are GTSNPN and SVGIG (reference sequence). The CDR3 sequence: CAWSRGIGNSPLHF. The CDR3 region has the DNA TGTGCCTGGAGTAGGGGGATCGGTAATTCACCCCTCCACTTT.

The chain recombines TRBV6-5 with TRBJ2-1; 8 positions match TRBD2. The V gene's germline CDR1 is MNHEY and CDR2 SVGAGI. The V gene end was trimmed by 7 bases and the J gene end by 6 bases; junction bases not matched to a gene: 8. CDR3 length: 14 amino acids. CDR3 in DNA: TGTGCCAGCATTGGTTTAGCGGGAAGCAATGAGCAGTTCTTC. It specifies CASIGLAGSNEQFF.

The chain recombines TRBV10-2 with TRBJ2-5, with 10 bases aligning to TRBD2. Germline V gene data show CDR1 as WSHSY and CDR2 as SAAADI. This CDR3 contains 17 residues. V dropped 7 bases and J dropped 5; count of bases not matched to a gene: 16. The CDR3 bases are TGCGCCAGCACCGGGATGGGGGCTAGCGGGAGATGGGAGACCCAGTACTTC. As protein: CASTGMGASGRWETQYF.

This chain connects TRBV28 to TRBJ1-2; no clear D. Between the trimmed V and J ends, which lost 3 bases and 7 bases, there was a span of 15 bases. The CDR3 has 14 amino acids. Germline CDR1 and CDR2: MDHEN and SYDVKM. CDR3 protein: CASSLETRRGGYTF. CDR3 DNA sequence: TGTGCCAGCAGTTTGGAGACCCGAAGAGGTGGCTACACCTTC.

The chain combines TRBV30 with TRBJ1-5; D may be TRBD1 (5 bases). CDR3 length: 14 amino acids. Germline V lookup: CDR1 GTSNPN, CDR2 SVGIG (reference sequence). The germline V and J ends were trimmed by 3 bases and 4 bases, with 13 bases remaining between them. CDR3: CAWSPGLQNQPQHF. CDR3 nucleotide sequence: TGTGCCTGGAGCCCGGGACTCCAGAATCAGCCCCAGCATTTT. Based on the CDR3 plus reference TRBV30 and TRBJ1-5, the full variable domain is SQTIHQWPATLVQPVGSPLSLECTVEGTSNPNLYWYRQAAGRGLQLLFYSVGIGQISSEVPQNLSASRPQDRQFILSSKKLLLSDSGFYLCAWSPGLQNQPQHFGDGTRLSIL.

In its sample, this clone was seen a few times. This rearrangement joins TRBV27 to TRBJ1-2; the D gene is possibly TRBD1 (6 bases). The CDR3 length is 14 residues. V lost 5 bases, J lost 4 bases, and 14 bases lay in between. Germline V gene sequence: CDR1 MNHEY, CDR2 SMNVEV (reference sequence). The CDR3 DNA sequence: TGTGCCAGCAGTAGAGACAGGTCGGGCTATGGCTACACCTTC. This gives the protein CASSRDRSGYGYTF.

The chain joins TRBV29-1 to TRBJ2-7; D not certain. This CDR3 has 12 residues. V gave up 4 bases and J gave up 3 bases, with 10 bases separating them. The germline V gene encodes CDR1 SQVTM and CDR2 ANQGSEA. The CDR3 DNA follows: TGCAGCGTTGGGCAGCCGGGCTACGAGCAGTACTTC. This translates into CSVGQPGYEQYF.

CDR3 residues: CASSRTSAYNEQFF. The CDR3 DNA is TGTGCCAGCAGCCGGACTAGCGCCTACAATGAGCAGTTCTTC. This sequence joins TRBV7-9 and TRBJ2-1; 9 bases are shared with TRBD2. V dropped 5 bases and J dropped 2; count of bases not matched to a gene: 1. CDR3 size: 14 residues. Germline CDR1 and CDR2: SEHNR and FQNEAQ (reference sequence).

The V call is TRBV7-9, the J call TRBJ2-5; TRBD1 matches 10 bases. Germline CDR1 is SEHNR and CDR2 is FQNEAQ (reference sequence). CDR3 length: 18 residues. V dropped 0 bases and J dropped 2; count of bases not matched to a gene: 9. The CDR3 nucleotides are TGTGCCAGCAGCTTAGCTCTTGGAGGGACAGGGGCGCAAGAGACCCAGTACTTC. Encoded protein: CASSLALGGTGAQETQYF.

This clone was observed once. The chain combines TRBV7-3 with TRBJ2-1; TRBD2 matches at 7 bases. In germline, CDR1 is SGHTA, CDR2 FQGTGA. The CDR3 loop spans 12 amino acids. V gave up 5 bases and J gave up 12 bases; unmatched junction bases: 7. The CDR3 DNA follows: TGTGCCAGCAGCCCCGGGGGGTTGGGGCAGTTCTTC. Residues: CASSPGGLGQFF. The entire variable domain, with the rest obtained from reference TRBV7-3 and TRBJ2-1, is as follows: GAGVSQTPSNKVTEKGKYVELRCDPISGHTALYWYRQSLGQGPEFLIYFQGTGAADDSGLPNDRFFAVRPEGSVSTLKIQRTERGDSAVYLCASSPGGLGQFFGPGTRLTVL.

The count of this clone is one. The chain joins TRBV4-2 to TRBJ2-7; maybe TRBD1 (6 bases). Trimming took off 0 bases at V and 7 bases at J, with 22 bases between the two ends. The length of the CDR3 is 17 residues. The germline CDR1 and CDR2 sequences are LGHNA and YNFKEQ. The CDR3 reads CASSQEVVGAQRGEQYF. In DNA, the CDR3 is TGTGCCAGCAGCCAAGAGGTCGTGGGGGCCCAACGGGGAGAGCAGTACTTC.

This clone was observed a handful of times. This chain joins TRBV6-6 and TRBJ2-5, with 7 bases lining up with TRBD2. This CDR3 spans 16 amino acids. The ends lost 0 bases at V and 4 bases at J; junction bases unmatched: 8. Germline CDR1 is MNHNY and CDR2 is SVGAGI (reference sequence). The CDR3 protein is CASSYSSTWEGETQYF. CDR3 DNA sequence: TGTGCCAGCAGTTACTCCTCGACGTGGGAGGGAGAGACCCAGTACTTC.

This rearrangement joins TRBV28 to TRBJ2-3; 10 bases match TRBD2. CDR3 size: 17 residues. CDR1 and CDR2 (germline): MDHEN, SYDVKM. The ends lost 5 bases at V and 7 bases at J; junction bases unmatched: 15. The DNA for the CDR3 is TGTGCCAGCAGTCAATACTTCAGCGGGAGGGCCTTAAATACGCAGTATTTT. Its translation: CASSQYFSGRALNTQYF.

The gene calls are TRBV10-3 and TRBJ2-7; D unresolved. The CDR3 extends over 15 amino acids. Looked up from germline, CDR1 is ENHRY and CDR2 is SYGVKD. Trimming shortened V by 4 bases and J by 2 bases, and 15 bases separated the two germline ends. CDR3 sequence (DNA): TGTGCCATCAGTGGGTCGGCCAGAAAAACCTACGAGCAGTACTTC. It is translated as CAISGSARKTYEQYF.

This clone occurred once. The chain joins TRBV11-2 to TRBJ2-1; a weak D match, TRBD2 (5 bases). Per the germline V gene, CDR1 is SGHAT and CDR2 is FQNNGV. The CDR3 length is 15 residues. Trimming left V 6 bases short and J 1 base short, with 13 bases between. CDR3 bases: TGTGCCAGCAGTTACAGCGGAGAGTCCTACAATGAGCAGTTCTTC. Translated, it gives CASSYSGESYNEQFF.